This TCR beta chain was identified during a study of T-cell reconstitution after alpha-beta-depleted transplantation in children. Remarks on this clonotype: Its antigen is not identified.

Germline V gene lookup returns CDR1 MNHEY and CDR2 SVGEGT. V shed 0 bases and J shed 3 bases, with 23 bases lying between them. The CDR3 length is 19 residues. Unique molecular identifiers were incorporated during preparation of the TCRbeta library. TCRdb reanalysed the PCR reads using MiXCR and keeps one entry per CDR3 protein. This table has approximately 170,000 distinct CDR3 sequences, over 8.5% appearing once. Study-wide points: Two months or so post-transplant, alpha-beta T cells reportedly derived from several hundred expanded graft clones.

Sample: PBMCs, taken before TCRalphabeta/CD19-depleted stem cell transplant. The rearrangement uses TRBV6-2 or TRBV6-3 and TRBJ1-1, with a tentative D call TRBD1 (6 bases). This sequence originates from a boy aged 2 to 9 with acute myeloid leukemia, due to receive a stem cell transplant. The CDR3 DNA reads TGTGCCAGCAGTTACTCGAAGGGGCAGCCCCACTCAGGGGACACTGAAGCTTTCTTT. Protein: CASSYSKGQPHSGDTEAFF.